This TCR beta chain was identified during a study of CD8 T cells in ankylosing spondylitis. Scientists made TCR beta libraries using quantitative 5'-RACE with molecular barcodes. TCRdb independently ran MiXCR on the 5' RACE reads; one entry per CDR3 protein. The table records 250,000 to 400,000 distinct CDR3 sequences, approximately 10% of them present only once. Study outcomes and limitations: Disease-linked clones were CD8+ and relatively rare in peripheral blood. Disease-linked clones reportedly concentrated significantly in matched ankylosing spondylitis synovial fluid. Blood from ankylosing spondylitis patients appeared to carry a characteristic roughly eight-variant TCR beta motif.

Trimming shortened V by 0 bases and J by 9 bases, and 15 bases separated the two germline ends. Germline values: CDR1 SGHAT, CDR2 FQNNGV. This CDR3 comprises 15 residues. This clonotype showed up many times. Its matching antigen is unknown. This clonotype originated in a female donor with ankylosing spondylitis or in good health (not recorded which). The sequencing input was blood, either unsorted or a sorted T cell fraction (not recorded which). The rearrangement joins TRBV11-2 to TRBJ2-1, with D possibly called TRBD1 or TRBD2 (6 bases each). The CDR3 loop is CASSLDLGGNSEQFF. The CDR3 DNA reads as TGTGCCAGCAGCTTAGATCTGGGGGGCAATTCTGAGCAGTTCTTC.